The 12 T cell receptor beta chains below all came from one sample that was sequenced in a study of blood T cell repertoires in COVID-19. TCRdb keeps only in-frame clones here, not all; method: immunoSEQ multiplex PCR. The sample includes 380,000 or so clones, around 90% of them seen just once. Sequencing was performed on peripheral blood. Receptor source: a man aged 40-50 years with acute or convalescent COVID-19.

The chain uses TRBV27 and TRBJ2-7; no clear D gene. CDR3 length: 14 amino acids. Germline V CDR1 and CDR2: MNHEY, SMNVEV (reference sequence). V was cut by 3 bases and J by 3 bases, with 12 bases left in between. The CDR3 nucleotides read TGTGCCAGCAGTTTGGGCCATCTATACTACGAGCAGTACTTC. Translation gives CASSLGHLYYEQYF.

Details on this clone: This specimen includes other DNA sequences encoding the same CDR3. The rearrangement uses TRBV2 and TRBJ2-3; 8 nucleotides align to TRBD1. Per germline, CDR1 SNHLY and CDR2 FYNNEI. CDR3 length: 15 amino acids. With 5 bases clipped from V and 2 bases from J, the junction kept 6 bases outside the gene matches. The CDR3 loop is CASSKDRGFTDTQYF. The CDR3 DNA reads TGTGCCAGCAGTAAAGACAGGGGATTCACAGATACGCAGTATTTT.

V and J are TRBV5-4 and TRBJ2-7, with a possible D match to TRBD2 (5 bases). The CDR3 is made up of 15 amino acids. Looked up from germline, CDR1 is SGHNT and CDR2 is YYREEE (reference sequence). Trimming pared 1 base from V and 3 bases from J, leaving 14 bases between. CDR3 coding DNA: TGTGCCAGCAGCTTGCGACCTAGCCGATTCTACGAGCAGTACTTC. It yields the protein CASSLRPSRFYEQYF. The whole variable domain, filled in from reference TRBV5-4 and TRBJ2-7, reads ETGVTQSPTHLIKTRGQQVTLRCSSQSGHNTVSWYQQALGQGPQFIFQYYREEENGRGNFPPRFSGLQFPNYSSELNVNALELDDSALYLCASSLRPSRFYEQYFGPGTRLTVT.

This chain joins TRBV3-1 (or the pseudogene TRBV3-2) and TRBJ2-2, with TRBD1 identical over 8 bases. CDR1 LGHDT and CDR2 YNNKEL come from the germline V gene (reference sequence). The junction had 5 bases not matched to a gene; V was cut back by 7 bases and J by 4 bases. The length of the CDR3 is 14 residues. This CDR3 reads CASTGQGPTGELFF. The CDR3 bases are TGTGCCAGCACCGGACAGGGACCCACCGGGGAGCTGTTTTTT.

CDR3 sequence: CAWSVQGRGDQPQHF. CDR3 nucleotide sequence: TGTGCCTGGAGTGTACAGGGAAGAGGGGATCAGCCCCAGCATTTT. The rearrangement uses TRBV30 and TRBJ1-5, with a tentative D call TRBD1 (6 bases). Per the germline V gene, CDR1 is GTSNPN and CDR2 is SVGIG (reference sequence). Trimming left V 0 bases short and J 5 bases short, with 14 bases between. The CDR3 extends over 15 amino acids.

This clone was observed once. The chain couples TRBV19 to TRBJ1-2; 10 nucleotides align to TRBD1. V trimming: 1 base; J trimming: 7 bases; junction bases outside the gene matches: 12. CDR1 LNHDA and CDR2 SQIVND come from the germline V gene (reference sequence). The CDR3 is 17 residues long. CDR3 DNA sequence: TGTGCCAGTAGTATAGTCCTCCTCCGGGACAGGGGCGGTGGCTACACCTTC. Translated, it gives CASSIVLLRDRGGGYTF.

This rearrangement joins TRBV7-9 to TRBJ2-3; TRBD2 aligns across 8 bases. Trimming at V came to 4 bases and at J to 1 base, leaving 4 bases not matched to a gene. Looked up from germline, CDR1 is SEHNR and CDR2 is FQNEAQ (reference sequence). The CDR3 has 15 amino acids. CDR3 coding DNA: TGTGCCAGCAGCTCGCGGGAGGCCCGCACAGATACGCAGTATTTT. Residues: CASSSREARTDTQYF.

The gene calls are TRBV7-9 and TRBJ1-6, with TRBD1 matching over 9 bases. The germline V gene encodes CDR1 SEHNR and CDR2 FQNEAQ (reference sequence). The CDR3 totals 16 residues. Unmatched junction bases numbered 8, after V lost 5 bases and J lost 6 bases. CDR3 coding DNA: TGTGCCAGCAGCCCCGAGTCGGACAGGGGTAATTCACCCCTCCACTTT. This encodes CASSPESDRGNSPLHF.

The CDR3 reads CASSAYTGYEQYF. In DNA form, the CDR3 reads TGTGCCAGCAGCGCATATACAGGGTACGAGCAGTACTTC. The rearrangement joins TRBV7-6 to TRBJ2-7; tentatively, D is TRBD1 (6 bases). Germline values: CDR1 SGHVS, CDR2 FNYEAQ. This CDR3 has 13 residues. Between the trimmed V and J ends, which lost 5 bases and 4 bases, there was a span of 12 bases.

V and J are TRBV5-4 and TRBJ2-5; D might be TRBD2 (5 bases). The V end lost 0 bases, the J end lost 5 bases, and 11 bases lay between the germline ends. Germline CDR1 reads SGHNT; CDR2 reads YYREEE (reference sequence). The CDR3 totals 14 residues. As DNA, the CDR3 is TGTGCCAGCAGCTTGGACCAGAGAGGGGAGACCCAGTACTTC. Translating gives CASSLDQRGETQYF.

V gene TRBV19 combines with J gene TRBJ1-2, with D possibly matching TRBD1 (6 bases). Looked up from germline, CDR1 is LNHDA and CDR2 is SQIVND (reference sequence). The V and J ends lost 5 bases and 0 bases respectively, with 19 bases between them. This CDR3 has 17 amino acids. CDR3 nucleotides: TGTGCCAGTAGTTCCTTCCTCGGACAGCCAGCTAACTATGGCTACACCTTC. As protein: CASSSFLGQPANYGYTF.

The chain couples TRBV5-1 to TRBJ2-3; D is ambiguous. CDR3 length: 17 residues. V gave up 4 bases and J gave up 0 bases, with 18 bases separating them. CDR1 SGHRS and CDR2 YFSETQ come from the germline V gene. This CDR3 is CASSGGSLRPSTDTQYF. The CDR3 nucleotides are TGCGCCAGCAGCGGCGGCAGTCTTAGACCTAGCACAGATACGCAGTATTTT.